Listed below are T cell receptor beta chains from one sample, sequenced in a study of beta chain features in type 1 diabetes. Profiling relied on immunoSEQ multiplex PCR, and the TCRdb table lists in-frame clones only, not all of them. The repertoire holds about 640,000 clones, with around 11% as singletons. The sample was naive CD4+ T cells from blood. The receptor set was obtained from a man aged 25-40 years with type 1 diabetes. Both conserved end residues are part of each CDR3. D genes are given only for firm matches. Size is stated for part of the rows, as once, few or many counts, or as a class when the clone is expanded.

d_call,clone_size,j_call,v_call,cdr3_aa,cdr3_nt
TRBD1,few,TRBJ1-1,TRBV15,CATSGSRQGQAFF,TGTGCCACCAGCGGTTCTCGACAGGGCCAAGCTTTCTTT
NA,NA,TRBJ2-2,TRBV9,CASSVAGTSPGELFF,TGTGCCAGCAGCGTAGCTGGGACTTCCCCCGGGGAGCTGTTTTTT
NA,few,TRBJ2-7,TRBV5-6,CASSFGTHQYF,TGTGCCAGCAGCTTCGGGACTCACCAGTACTTC
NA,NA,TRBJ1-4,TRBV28,CASSPGGLREKLFF,TGTGCCAGCAGCCCCGGAGGCCTAAGGGAAAAACTGTTTTTT
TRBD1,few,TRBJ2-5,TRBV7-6,CASSLETGYETQYF,TGTGCCAGCAGCTTAGAGACAGGGTACGAGACCCAGTACTTC
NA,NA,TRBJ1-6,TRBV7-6,CASGGQGSYNSPLHF,TGTGCCAGCGGGGGCCAGGGCTCCTATAATTCACCCCTCCACTTT
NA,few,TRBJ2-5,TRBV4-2,CASSLAREETQYF,TGTGCCAGCAGCCTGGCTAGGGAAGAGACCCAGTACTTC
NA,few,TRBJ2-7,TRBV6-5,CATRDIGAYEQYF,TGTGCCACCCGGGACATAGGGGCCTACGAGCAGTACTTC
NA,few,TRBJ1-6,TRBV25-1,CASRGTSYNSPLHF,TGTGCCAGCAGGGGTACCTCCTATAATTCACCCCTCCACTTT
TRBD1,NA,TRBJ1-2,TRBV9,CASTKDRAGGYGYTF,TGTGCCAGCACGAAGGACAGGGCTGGAGGCTATGGCTACACCTTC
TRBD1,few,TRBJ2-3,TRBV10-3,CAISDRTGGSTDTQYF,TGTGCCATCAGTGATCGGACAGGGGGAAGCACAGATACGCAGTATTTT
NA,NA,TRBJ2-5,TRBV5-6,CASSYGRPTETQYF,TGTGCCAGCAGCTACGGCAGGCCAACAGAGACCCAGTACTTC
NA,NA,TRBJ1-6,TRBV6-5,CASSYSGLRNSPLHF,TGTGCCAGCAGTTACTCGGGACTGAGGAATTCACCCCTCCACTTT
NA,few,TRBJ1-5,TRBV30,CAWSVGSDQPQHF,TGTGCCTGGAGTGTAGGATCGGATCAGCCCCAGCATTTT
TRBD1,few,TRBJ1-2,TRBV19,CASSADRVTYGYTF,TGTGCCAGTAGTGCGGACAGGGTCACCTATGGCTACACCTTC
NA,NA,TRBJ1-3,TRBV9,CASSARQDFTGNTIYF,TGTGCCAGCAGCGCGAGACAGGACTTTACCGGAAACACCATATATTTT
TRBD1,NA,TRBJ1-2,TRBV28,CASSPATGDYGYTF,TGTGCCAGCAGCCCCGCTACAGGGGACTATGGCTACACCTTC
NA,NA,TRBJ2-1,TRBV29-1,CSVEDRRSYNEQFF,TGCAGCGTTGAAGATCGCAGATCCTACAATGAGCAGTTCTTC
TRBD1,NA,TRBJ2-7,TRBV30,CASEGQGSYEQYF,TGTGCCTCAGAGGGACAGGGGTCCTACGAGCAGTACTTC
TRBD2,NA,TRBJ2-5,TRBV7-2,CASSPRGGADETQYF,TGTGCCAGCAGCCCCCGGGGGGGGGCCGATGAGACCCAGTACTTC
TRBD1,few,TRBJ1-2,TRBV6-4,CASSEGQDYGYTF,TGTGCCAGCAGCGAAGGACAGGACTATGGCTACACCTTC
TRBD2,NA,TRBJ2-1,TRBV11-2,CASEGLAGSHEQFF,TGTGCCAGTGAAGGACTAGCGGGTTCCCATGAGCAGTTCTTC
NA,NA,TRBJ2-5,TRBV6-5,CASSYGQTQETQYF,TGTGCCAGCAGTTACGGACAAACCCAAGAGACCCAGTACTTC
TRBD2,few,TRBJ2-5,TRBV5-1,CASSLTVLAGEETQYF,TGCGCCAGCAGCTTGACCGTACTAGCGGGGGAAGAGACCCAGTACTTC
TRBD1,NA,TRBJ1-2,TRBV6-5,CASSRGQPTNYGYTF,TGTGCCAGCAGCCGGGGACAGCCTACTAACTATGGCTACACCTTC
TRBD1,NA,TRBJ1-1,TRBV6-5,CASSPAGGTSEAFF,TGTGCCAGCAGTCCCGCAGGGGGAACATCTGAAGCTTTCTTT
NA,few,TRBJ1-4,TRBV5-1,CASSRATNEKLFF,TGCGCCAGCAGCCGGGCAACTAATGAAAAACTGTTTTTT
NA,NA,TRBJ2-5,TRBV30,CAWSQVASGTQYF,TGTGCCTGGAGTCAGGTGGCGTCCGGGACCCAGTACTTC
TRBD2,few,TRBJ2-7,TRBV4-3,CASSQDGLAGSRRYF,TGCGCCAGCAGCCAAGATGGGCTAGCGGGGAGTCGTCGGTACTTC
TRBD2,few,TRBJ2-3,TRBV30,CAWSPAGGRDTQYF,TGTGCCTGGAGCCCAGCGGGGGGTAGAGATACGCAGTATTTT
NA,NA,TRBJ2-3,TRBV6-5,CASRYRVTDTQYF,TGTGCCAGCAGGTACAGGGTCACAGATACGCAGTATTTT
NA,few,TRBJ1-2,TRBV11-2,CASSPLHGERSYTF,TGTGCCAGCAGCCCGTTACACGGGGAGAGGAGCTACACCTTC
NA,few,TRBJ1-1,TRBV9,CASSATGVNTEAFF,TGTGCCAGCAGCGCGACAGGAGTCAACACTGAAGCTTTCTTT
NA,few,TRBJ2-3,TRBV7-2,CASSLGGSLDTQYF,TGTGCCAGCAGCTTAGGAGGTAGCCTAGATACGCAGTATTTT
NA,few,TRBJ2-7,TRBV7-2,CASSPTRDRGEQYF,TGTGCCAGCAGCCCCACCCGGGACCGAGGGGAGCAGTACTTC
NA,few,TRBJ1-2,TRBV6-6,CASSGGAGYGYTF,TGTGCCAGCAGTGGAGGGGCGGGCTATGGCTACACCTTC
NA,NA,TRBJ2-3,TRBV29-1,CSVSREGTDTQYF,TGCAGCGTTTCCCGAGAGGGGACAGATACGCAGTATTTT
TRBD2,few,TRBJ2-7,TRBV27,CASRRGARTYEQYF,TGTGCCAGCAGGCGGGGGGCGCGAACCTACGAGCAGTACTTC
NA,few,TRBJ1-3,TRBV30,CAWSGLTRDNSGNTIYF,TGTGCCTGGAGTGGGCTAACCCGGGACAACTCTGGAAACACCATATATTTT
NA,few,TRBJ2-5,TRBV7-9,CASRLEGEPNF,TGTGCCAGCAGACTAGAGGGGGAGCCTAACTTC
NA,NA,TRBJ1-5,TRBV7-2,CASSVLPNSNQPQHF,TGTGCCAGCAGTGTTCTTCCTAATAGCAATCAGCCCCAGCATTTT
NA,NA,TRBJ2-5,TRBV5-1,CASSSGRASSGETQYF,TGCGCCAGCAGCTCCGGCAGGGCCAGTTCTGGAGAGACCCAGTACTTC
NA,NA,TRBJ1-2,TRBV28,CASSLTNYGYTF,TGTGCCAGCAGTTTAACTAACTATGGCTACACCTTC
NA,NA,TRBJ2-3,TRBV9,CASSNRQDSSPDTQYF,TGTGCCAGCAGTAACCGACAGGATTCCTCCCCAGATACGCAGTATTTT
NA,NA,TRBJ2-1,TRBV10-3,CAISESPSSYNEQFF,TGTGCCATCAGTGAGTCCCCCAGCTCCTACAATGAGCAGTTCTTC
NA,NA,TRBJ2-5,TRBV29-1,CSVVGGDRTLLQETQYF,TGCAGCGTGGTAGGGGGGGACCGGACCCTGCTCCAAGAGACCCAGTACTTC
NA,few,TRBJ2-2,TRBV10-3,CAISESRATGELFF,TGTGCCATCAGTGAATCAAGGGCCACCGGGGAGCTGTTTTTT
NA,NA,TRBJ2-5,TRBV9,CASSPEGSTNRKTQYF,TGTGCCAGCAGCCCCGAGGGGAGCACTAACCGAAAGACCCAGTACTTC
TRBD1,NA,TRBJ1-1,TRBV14,CASSLGDRARTEAFF,TGTGCCAGCAGCCTGGGGGACAGGGCACGGACTGAAGCTTTCTTT
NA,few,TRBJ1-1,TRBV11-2,CASSFLTEAFF,TGTGCCAGCAGCTTTTTAACTGAAGCTTTCTTT
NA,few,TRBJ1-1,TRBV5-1,CASSFMGAEAFF,TGCGCCAGCAGCTTCATGGGAGCCGAAGCTTTCTTT